This T cell receptor (beta chain) was captured by sequencing in a study of T cell changes during pregnancy in multiple sclerosis. CDR1 SGHDT and CDR2 YYEEEE come from the germline V gene. This CDR3 comprises 14 residues. TCRdb keeps only in-frame clones here, not all; method: immunoSEQ multiplex PCR. The table records roughly 40,000 clones, roughly nine tenths of them present only once. The chain couples TRBV5-6 to TRBJ2-5; weak D call: TRBD2 (5 bases). The tail of the sequence fits TRBJ2-7 better, so the J call may be wrong. The source was peripheral blood, collected before pregnancy. This sequence originates from a female donor with multiple sclerosis, enrolled in a pregnancy study. This CDR3 reads CASSLLAADYEQYF. CDR3 bases: TGTGCCAGCAGCTTGTTGGCAGCGGACTACGAGCAGTACTTC.